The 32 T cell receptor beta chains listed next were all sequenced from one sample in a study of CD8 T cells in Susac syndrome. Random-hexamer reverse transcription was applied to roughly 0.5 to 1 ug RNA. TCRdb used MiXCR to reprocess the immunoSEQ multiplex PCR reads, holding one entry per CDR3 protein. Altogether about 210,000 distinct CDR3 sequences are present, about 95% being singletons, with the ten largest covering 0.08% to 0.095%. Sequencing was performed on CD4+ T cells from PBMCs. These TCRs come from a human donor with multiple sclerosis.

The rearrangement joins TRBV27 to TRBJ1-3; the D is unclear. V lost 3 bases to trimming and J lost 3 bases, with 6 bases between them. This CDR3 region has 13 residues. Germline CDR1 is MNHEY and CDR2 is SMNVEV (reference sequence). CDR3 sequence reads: CASSLNSGNTIYF. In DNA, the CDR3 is TGTGCCAGCAGTTTGAATAGTGGAAACACCATATATTTT.

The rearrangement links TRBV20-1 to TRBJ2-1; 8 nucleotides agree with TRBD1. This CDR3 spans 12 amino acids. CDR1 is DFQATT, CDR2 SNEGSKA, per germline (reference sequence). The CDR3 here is CSLTGDYNEQFF. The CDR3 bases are TGCAGCTTGACAGGGGACTACAATGAGCAGTTCTTC.

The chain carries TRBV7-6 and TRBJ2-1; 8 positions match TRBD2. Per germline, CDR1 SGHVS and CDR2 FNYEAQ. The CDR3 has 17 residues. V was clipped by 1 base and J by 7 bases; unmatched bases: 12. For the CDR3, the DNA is TGTGCCAGCAGCTTAGTCCCTCCCAGCGGGAGCTTAAATGAGCAGTTCTTC. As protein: CASSLVPPSGSLNEQFF.

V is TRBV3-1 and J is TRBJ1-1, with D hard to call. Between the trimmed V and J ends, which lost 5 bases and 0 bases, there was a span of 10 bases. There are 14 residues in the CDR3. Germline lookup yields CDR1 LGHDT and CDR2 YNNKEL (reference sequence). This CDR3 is CASSSYYLNTEAFF. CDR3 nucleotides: TGTGCCAGCAGCTCCTACTATCTGAACACTGAAGCTTTCTTT.

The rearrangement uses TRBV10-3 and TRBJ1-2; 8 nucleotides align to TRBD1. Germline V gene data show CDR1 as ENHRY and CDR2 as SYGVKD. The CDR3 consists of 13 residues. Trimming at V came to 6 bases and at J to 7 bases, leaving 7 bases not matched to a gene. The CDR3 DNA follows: TGTGCCATCAGCTCAGTTCAGGGGGCTGGCTACACCTTC. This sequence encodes CAISSVQGAGYTF.

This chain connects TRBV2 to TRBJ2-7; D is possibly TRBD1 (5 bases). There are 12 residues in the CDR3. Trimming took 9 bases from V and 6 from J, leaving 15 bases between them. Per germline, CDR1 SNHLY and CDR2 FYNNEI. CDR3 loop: CASRSQGGEQYF. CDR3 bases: TGTGCCAGTCGTAGTCAGGGCGGCGAGCAGTACTTC. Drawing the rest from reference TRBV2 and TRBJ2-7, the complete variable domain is EPEVTQTPSHQVTQMGQEVILRCVPISNHLYFYWYRQILGQKVEFLVSFYNNEISEKSEIFDDQFSVERPDGSNFTLKIRSTKLEDSAMYFCASRSQGGEQYFGPGTRLTVT.

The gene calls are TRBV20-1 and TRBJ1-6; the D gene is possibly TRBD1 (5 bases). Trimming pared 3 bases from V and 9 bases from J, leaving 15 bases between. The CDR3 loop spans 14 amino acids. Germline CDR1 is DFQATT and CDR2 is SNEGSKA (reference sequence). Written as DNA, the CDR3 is TGCAGTGCTAGCTCGTCTCAGGGAAGTTCACCCCTCCACTTT. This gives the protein CSASSSQGSSPLHF.

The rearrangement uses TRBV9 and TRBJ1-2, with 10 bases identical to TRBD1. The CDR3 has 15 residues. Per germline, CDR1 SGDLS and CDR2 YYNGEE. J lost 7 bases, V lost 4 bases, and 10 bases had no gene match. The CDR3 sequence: CASSSTKDRGFGYTF. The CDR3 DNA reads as TGTGCCAGCAGCTCAACCAAGGACAGGGGGTTTGGCTACACCTTC.

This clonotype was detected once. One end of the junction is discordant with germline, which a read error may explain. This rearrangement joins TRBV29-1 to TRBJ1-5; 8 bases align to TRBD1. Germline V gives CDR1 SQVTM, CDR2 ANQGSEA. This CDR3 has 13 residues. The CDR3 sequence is CSVTSGGKQPQHF. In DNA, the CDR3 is TGCAGCGTTACATCAGGGGGCAAACAGCCCCAGCATTTT.

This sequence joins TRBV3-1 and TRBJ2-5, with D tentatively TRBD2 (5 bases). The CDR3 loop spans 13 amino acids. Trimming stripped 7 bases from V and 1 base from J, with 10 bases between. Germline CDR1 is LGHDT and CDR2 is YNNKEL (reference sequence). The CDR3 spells CASNRGIQETQYF. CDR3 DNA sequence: TGTGCCAGCAACCGGGGTATCCAAGAGACCCAGTACTTC.

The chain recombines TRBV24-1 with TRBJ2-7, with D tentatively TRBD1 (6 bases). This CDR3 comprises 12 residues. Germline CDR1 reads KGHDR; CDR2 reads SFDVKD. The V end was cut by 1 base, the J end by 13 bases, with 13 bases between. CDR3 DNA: TGTGCCACCAGTGATTTCGGGACAAGGCTCTACTTC. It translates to CATSDFGTRLYF.

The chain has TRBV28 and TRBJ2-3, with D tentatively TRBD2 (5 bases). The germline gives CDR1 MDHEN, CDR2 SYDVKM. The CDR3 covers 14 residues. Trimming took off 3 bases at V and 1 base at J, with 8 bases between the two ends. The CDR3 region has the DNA TGTGCCAGCAGTTTCGGTAGCGGCACAGATACGCAGTATTTT. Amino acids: CASSFGSGTDTQYF.

The CDR3 spells CATSGSGWGTDTQYF. The CDR3 DNA reads as TGTGCCACCAGCGGGTCAGGGTGGGGCACAGATACGCAGTATTTT. This chain uses TRBV15 with TRBJ2-3, with D possibly matching TRBD1 (5 bases). Germline V gene sequence: CDR1 LNHNV, CDR2 YYDKDF (reference sequence). The length of the CDR3 is 15 residues. Trimming took 5 bases from V and 1 from J, leaving 13 bases between them.

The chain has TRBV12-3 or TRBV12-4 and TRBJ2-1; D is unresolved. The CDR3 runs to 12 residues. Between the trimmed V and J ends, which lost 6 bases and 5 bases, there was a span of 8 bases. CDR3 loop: CASRRLDNEQFF. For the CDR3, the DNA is TGTGCCAGCAGGAGATTGGACAATGAGCAGTTCTTC.

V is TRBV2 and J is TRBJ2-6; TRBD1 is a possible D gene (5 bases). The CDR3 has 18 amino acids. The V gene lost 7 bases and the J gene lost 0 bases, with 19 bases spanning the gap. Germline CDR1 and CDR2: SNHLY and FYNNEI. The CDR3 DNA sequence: TGTGCCAGCACTTACCGGGCAGGGTGGTCCTCTGGGGCCAACGTCCTGACTTTC. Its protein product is CASTYRAGWSSGANVLTF.

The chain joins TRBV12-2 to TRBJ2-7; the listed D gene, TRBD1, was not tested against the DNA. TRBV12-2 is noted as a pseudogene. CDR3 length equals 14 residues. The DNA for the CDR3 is TGTGCAAGTCGCAGAGAGGTCAGGGCCTACGAGCAGTACTTC. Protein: CASRREVRAYEQYF.

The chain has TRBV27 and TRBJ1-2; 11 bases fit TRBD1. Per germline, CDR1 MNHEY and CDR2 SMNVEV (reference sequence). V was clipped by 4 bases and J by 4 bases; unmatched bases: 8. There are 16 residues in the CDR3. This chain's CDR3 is CASSYLGTGGRYGYTF. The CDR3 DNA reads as TGTGCCAGCAGTTACCTTGGGACAGGGGGACGCTATGGCTACACCTTC.

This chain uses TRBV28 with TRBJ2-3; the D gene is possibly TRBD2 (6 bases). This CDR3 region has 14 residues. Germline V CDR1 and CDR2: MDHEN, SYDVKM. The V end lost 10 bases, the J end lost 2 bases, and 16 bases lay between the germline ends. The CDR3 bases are TGTGCCACCTTGACTAGGTGGGCCACAGATACGCAGTATTTT. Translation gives CATLTRWATDTQYF.

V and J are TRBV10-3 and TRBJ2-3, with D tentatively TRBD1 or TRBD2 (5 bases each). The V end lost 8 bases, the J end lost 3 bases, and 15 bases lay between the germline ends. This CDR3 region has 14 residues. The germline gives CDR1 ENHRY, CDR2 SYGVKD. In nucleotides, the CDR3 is TGTGCCATCGCGGACGGGACGGGTACAGATACGCAGTATTTT. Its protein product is CAIADGTGTDTQYF.

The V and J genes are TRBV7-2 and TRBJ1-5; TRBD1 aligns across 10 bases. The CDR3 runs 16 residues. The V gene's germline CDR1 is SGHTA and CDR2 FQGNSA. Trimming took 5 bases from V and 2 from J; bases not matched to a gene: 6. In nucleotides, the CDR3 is TGTGCCAGCAGCGCCTCGACAGGGGGCGGCAATCAGCCCCAGCATTTT. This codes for CASSASTGGGNQPQHF.

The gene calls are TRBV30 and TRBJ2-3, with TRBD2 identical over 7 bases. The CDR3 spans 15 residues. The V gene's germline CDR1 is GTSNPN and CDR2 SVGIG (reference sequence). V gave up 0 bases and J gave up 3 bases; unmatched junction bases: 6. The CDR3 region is CAWSVRAGLTDTQYF. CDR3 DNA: TGTGCCTGGAGTGTACGAGCGGGACTAACAGATACGCAGTATTTT.

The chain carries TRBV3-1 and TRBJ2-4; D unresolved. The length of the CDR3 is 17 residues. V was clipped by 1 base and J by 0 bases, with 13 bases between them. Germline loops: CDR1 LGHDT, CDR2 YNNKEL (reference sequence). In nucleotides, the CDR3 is TGTGCCAGCAGCCAAGTGCATCCTACACTAGCCAAAAACATTCAGTACTTC. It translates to CASSQVHPTLAKNIQYF.

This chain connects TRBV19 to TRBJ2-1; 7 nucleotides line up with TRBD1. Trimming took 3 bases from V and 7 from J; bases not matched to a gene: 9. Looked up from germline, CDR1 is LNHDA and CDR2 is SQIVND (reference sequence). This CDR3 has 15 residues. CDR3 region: CASSIVSVRGNEQFF. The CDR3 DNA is TGTGCCAGTAGTATCGTTAGCGTCAGGGGGAATGAGCAGTTCTTC. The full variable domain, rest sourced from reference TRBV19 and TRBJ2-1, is DGGITQSPKYLFRKEGQNVTLSCEQNLNHDAMYWYRQDPGQGLRLIYYSQIVNDFQKGDIAEGYSVSREKKESFPLTVTSAQKNPTAFYLCASSIVSVRGNEQFFGPGTRLTVL.

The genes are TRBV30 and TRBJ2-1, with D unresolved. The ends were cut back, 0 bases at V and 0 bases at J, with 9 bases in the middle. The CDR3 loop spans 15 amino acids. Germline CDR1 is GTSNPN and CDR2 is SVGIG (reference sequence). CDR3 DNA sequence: TGTGCCTGGAGTGTACAATTGAGCTCCTACAATGAGCAGTTCTTC. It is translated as CAWSVQLSSYNEQFF.

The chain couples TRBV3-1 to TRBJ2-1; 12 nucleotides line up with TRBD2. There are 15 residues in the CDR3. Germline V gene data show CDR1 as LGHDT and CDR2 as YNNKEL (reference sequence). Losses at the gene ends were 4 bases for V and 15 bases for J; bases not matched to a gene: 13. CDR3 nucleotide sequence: TGTGCCAGCAGCCCCCAACTGACTAGCGGGAGACTCTGGTTCTTC. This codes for CASSPQLTSGRLWFF.

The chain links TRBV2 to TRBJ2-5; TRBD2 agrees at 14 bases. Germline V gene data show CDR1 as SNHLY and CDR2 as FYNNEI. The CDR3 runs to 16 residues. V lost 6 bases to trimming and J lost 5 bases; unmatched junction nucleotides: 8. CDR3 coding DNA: TGTGCCAGCAGACCCGGGACTAGCGGGAGTATGGAGACCCAGTACTTC. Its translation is CASRPGTSGSMETQYF.

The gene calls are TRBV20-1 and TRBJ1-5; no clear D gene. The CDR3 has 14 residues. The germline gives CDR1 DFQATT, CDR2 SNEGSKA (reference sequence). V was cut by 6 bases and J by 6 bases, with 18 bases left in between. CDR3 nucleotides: TGCAGTGCCCGCTCCGTCGGTACGGGTCAGCCCCAGCATTTT. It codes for CSARSVGTGQPQHF.

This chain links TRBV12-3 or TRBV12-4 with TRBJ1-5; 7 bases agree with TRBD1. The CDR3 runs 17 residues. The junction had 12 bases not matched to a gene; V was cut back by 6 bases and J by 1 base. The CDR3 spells CASSKTGSATSNQPQHF. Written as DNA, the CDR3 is TGTGCCAGCAGCAAGACAGGGTCGGCGACCAGCAATCAGCCCCAGCATTTT.

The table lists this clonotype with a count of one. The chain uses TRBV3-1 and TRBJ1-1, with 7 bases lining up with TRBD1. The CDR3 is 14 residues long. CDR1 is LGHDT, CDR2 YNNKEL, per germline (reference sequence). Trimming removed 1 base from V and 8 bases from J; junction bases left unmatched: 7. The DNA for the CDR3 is TGTGCCAGCAGCCAAGGGGGCGGGACAGAGGAAGCTTTCTTT. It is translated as CASSQGGGTEEAFF. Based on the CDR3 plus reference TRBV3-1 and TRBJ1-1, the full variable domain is DTAVSQTPKYLVTQMGNDKSIKCEQNLGHDTMYWYKQDSKKFLKIMFSYNNKELIINETVPNRFSPKSPDKAHLNLHINSLELGDSAVYFCASSQGGGTEEAFFGQGTRLTVV.

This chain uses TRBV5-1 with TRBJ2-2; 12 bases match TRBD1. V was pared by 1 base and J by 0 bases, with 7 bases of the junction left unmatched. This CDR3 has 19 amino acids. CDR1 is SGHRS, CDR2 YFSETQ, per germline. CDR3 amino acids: CASSLKPGQGAANTGELFF. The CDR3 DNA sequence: TGCGCCAGCAGCTTGAAACCGGGACAGGGGGCTGCGAACACCGGGGAGCTGTTTTTT.

CDR3 DNA sequence: TGTGCCATCAGTGAGGGTTTTGGCGTCTTGGCGCAGTACTTC. Residues: CAISEGFGVLAQYF. The chain recombines TRBV10-3 with TRBJ2-7, with unresolved D. Germline CDR1 reads ENHRY; CDR2 reads SYGVKD. The CDR3 sequence is 14 residues long. V gave up 2 bases and J gave up 9 bases, with 17 bases separating them.

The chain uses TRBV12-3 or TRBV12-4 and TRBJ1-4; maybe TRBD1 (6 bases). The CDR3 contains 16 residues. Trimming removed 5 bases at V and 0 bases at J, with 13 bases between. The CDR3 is CASSRETGTTNEKLFF. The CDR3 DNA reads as TGTGCCAGCAGTAGAGAAACAGGGACAACTAATGAAAAACTGTTTTTT.